This T cell receptor beta chain emerged from a study of control samples from healthy donors and cancer patients (dated by TCRdb to about 2020). As encoded in the germline V gene (reference sequence), CDR1 is LNHNV while CDR2 is YYDKDF. V is pared back by 3 bases and J by 5 bases, with 17 bases lying between the germline termini. The CDR3 has 16 amino acids, counting the end cysteine and phenylalanine. CDR3 DNA is the only sequence kept; it has 48 bases, read in frame from the first base. As to this clone: What this receptor recognizes is not known. Nothing much larger sits one base from this clone, and base qualities are not available.

Library preparation used the immunoSEQ multiplex PCR assay. In TCRdb, the immuneACCESS table is reduced to in-frame sequences with V and J assigned. These tables do not hold every clone; where another copy was compared, an unresolved V gene accounts for under half, and the others remain unexplained. This sample has some 110,000 clones in its table, and 88% of those were observed once. The ten largest clones capture 2.3% of the sample. Rearrangement joined TRBV15 to TRBJ2-4; a tentative D call is TRBD1 (6 bases match). This TCR came from a woman aged 70-85 years in good health. The specimen was blood. The DNA is TGTGCCACCAGCAGGGACCCACAGGGAGTAGAAAACATTCAGTACTTC. Translation gives CATSRDPQGVENIQYF.